One sample yielded the 8 T cell receptor beta chains listed below, sequenced in a study of patients and donors after allogeneic stem cell transplantation. TCRdb recomputed calls from the RT-PCR reads with MiXCR, one row per CDR3 protein. The data hold more than 850,000 distinct CDR3 sequences, with around 17% observed a single time. The sample was blood, either unsorted or a sorted T cell fraction (not recorded which). The origin of the receptors is a human donor who was either an allogeneic HSCT recipient or a stem cell or donor lymphocyte infusion donor (not recorded which). It is not recorded whose cells these are; they may come from a transplant donor.

The rearrangement links TRBV2 to TRBJ2-1; D call uncertain. The CDR3 is made up of 14 amino acids. Germline V gives CDR1 SNHLY, CDR2 FYNNEI. V shed 4 bases and J shed 9 bases, with 16 bases lying between them. CDR3 DNA sequence: TGTGCCAGCAGTGGAGGTCCCGGAAGTAGTGAGCAGTTCTTC. Protein: CASSGGPGSSEQFF. The variable domain in full, completed from reference TRBV2 and TRBJ2-1, reads EPEVTQTPSHQVTQMGQEVILRCVPISNHLYFYWYRQILGQKVEFLVSFYNNEISEKSEIFDDQFSVERPDGSNFTLKIRSTKLEDSAMYFCASSGGPGSSEQFFGPGTRLTVL.

This clonotype occurred many times. The chain uses TRBV12-3 or TRBV12-4 and TRBJ2-3, with 7 bases fitting TRBD2. The CDR3 extends over 15 amino acids. V dropped 2 bases and J dropped 2; count of bases not matched to a gene: 4. The CDR3 here is CASSLRAGNTDTQYF. The CDR3, as DNA: TGTGCCAGCAGTTTAAGAGCGGGGAACACAGATACGCAGTATTTT.

In its sample, this clonotype was seen a few times. The CDR3 is CASRLQPVGGELFF. As DNA, the CDR3 is TGTGCCAGCAGATTACAGCCTGTCGGCGGGGAGCTGTTTTTT. This chain links TRBV11-2 with TRBJ2-2; no reliable D call. CDR1 and CDR2 (germline): SGHAT, FQNNGV. Trimming shortened V by 6 bases and J by 7 bases, and 15 bases separated the two germline ends. The CDR3 totals 14 residues.

The chain joins TRBV5-1 to TRBJ1-1; unclear D gene. Between the trimmed V and J ends, which lost 0 bases and 4 bases, there was a span of 13 bases. This CDR3 comprises 15 residues. The germline gives CDR1 SGHRS, CDR2 YFSETQ. The CDR3 DNA reads as TGCGCCAGCAGCTTGGAGGGTTCGAGGGCCACTGAAGCTTTCTTT. The encoded protein is CASSLEGSRATEAFF.

This chain links TRBV28 with TRBJ2-7; D possibly corresponds to TRBD2 (6 bases). Germline V gene data show CDR1 as MDHEN and CDR2 as SYDVKM. CDR3 length equals 14 residues. With 6 bases removed from V and 6 bases from J, the gap between germline ends came to 18 bases. The chain's CDR3 is CASSQYPLSGEQYF. The CDR3 DNA is TGTGCCAGCAGCCAATACCCCCTTAGCGGCGAGCAGTACTTC.

The chain carries TRBV29-1 and TRBJ1-2, with 10 positions matching TRBD1. Per the germline V gene, CDR1 is SQVTM and CDR2 is ANQGSEA. With V trimmed by 4 bases and J by 5 bases, 7 bases remained unmatched. There are 14 residues in the CDR3. CDR3 sequence: CSVVFWDRGYGYTF. In DNA form, the CDR3 reads TGCAGCGTTGTATTCTGGGACAGGGGATATGGCTACACCTTC.

The genes are TRBV29-1 and TRBJ1-5; the D is unclear. This CDR3 has 16 residues. Germline V CDR1 and CDR2: SQVTM, ANQGSEA. V dropped 4 bases and J dropped 3 bases, with 19 bases sitting between them. This chain's CDR3 is CSVVVGIGGNNQPQHF. CDR3 DNA sequence: TGCAGCGTTGTAGTAGGGATAGGAGGGAACAATCAGCCCCAGCATTTT.

This clonotype was seen a handful of times. The chain joins TRBV29-1 to TRBJ2-3; possibly TRBD2 for D (5 bases). Trimming shortened V by 3 bases and J by 2 bases, and 6 bases separated the two germline ends. Germline V gene lookup returns CDR1 SQVTM and CDR2 ANQGSEA. The CDR3 sequence is 12 residues long. CDR3 DNA sequence: TGCAGCGTTGACGGGATCACAGATACGCAGTATTTT. It specifies CSVDGITDTQYF.